This TCR beta chain derives from a study of cytomegalovirus exposure and HLA in healthy donors. For the study at large: T cells numbering some 170 million yielded roughly 120 million unique TCR beta sequences in an earlier analysis.

Details on this clone: Its matching antigen is unknown.

Study observations and caveats: Some V segments, including TRBV6-2 and TRBV6-3, were excluded as indistinguishable. Previous analysis showed most TCR beta V segments were productive about 87% or about 30% of the time.

Germline V gives CDR1 SEHNR, CDR2 FQNEAQ (reference sequence). This CDR3 comprises 19 residues. The ends lost 5 bases at V and 2 bases at J; junction bases unmatched: 14. PCR employed 60 Vbeta and 13 Jbeta primers. In the authors' methods: An analysis performed later counted around 80 million unique TCR beta chains (roughly 11 million of them shared). Produced via immunoSEQ multiplex PCR; TCRdb's table is partial and in-frame only. Clonal size and the V and J genes are those of that table, whereas D and trimming came from the DNA. In the table there are about 160,000 clones, 70% to 80% of which are singletons.

The specimen sequenced was PBMCs. This receptor was taken from a man aged 40-55 years in good health and CMV-seronegative. The chain couples TRBV7-9 to TRBJ2-3, with 12 bases matching TRBD2. The CDR3 DNA reads as TGTGCCAGCAGCACCCGGAGGGCTAGCGGGAGGGCTTACACAGATACGCAGTATTTT. Translated: CASSTRRASGRAYTDTQYF. Full variable domain (outside the CDR3, taken from reference TRBV7-9 and TRBJ2-3): DTGVSQNPRHKITKRGQNVTFRCDPISEHNRLYWYRQTLGQGPEFLTYFQNEAQLEKSRLLSDRFSAERPKGSFSTLEIQRTEQGDSAMYLCASSTRRASGRAYTDTQYFGPGTRLTVL.